The TCR beta chain described here comes from a study of chemoradiotherapy in HPV16-positive cancers. The CDR3 loop spans 14 amino acids. V lost 5 bases, J lost 4 bases, and 12 bases lay in between. CDR1 is SGHAT and CDR2 is FQDESV in the germline V gene (reference sequence). Repeated repertoire sampling spanned the course of chemoradiotherapy. With regard to this clone: Its antigen is currently unknown.

Measured with immunoSEQ multiplex PCR; TCRdb has only the in-frame clones, and not every one. The profile shows just under 8,000 clones, 55% to 75% of them singletons. Whole-study findings and limits: Candidate HPV-specific clones and E7-related TCR motifs grew in tumor during treatment.

The rearrangement joins TRBV11-1 to TRBJ1-3; no reliable D call. This sequence originates from a human donor with HPV-associated anogenital cancer. Sample acquisition took place from a patient who underwent chemoradiotherapy. The CDR3: CASSHLVSGNTIYF. CDR3 DNA: TGTGCCAGCAGCCACCTAGTGTCGGGAAACACCATATATTTT.